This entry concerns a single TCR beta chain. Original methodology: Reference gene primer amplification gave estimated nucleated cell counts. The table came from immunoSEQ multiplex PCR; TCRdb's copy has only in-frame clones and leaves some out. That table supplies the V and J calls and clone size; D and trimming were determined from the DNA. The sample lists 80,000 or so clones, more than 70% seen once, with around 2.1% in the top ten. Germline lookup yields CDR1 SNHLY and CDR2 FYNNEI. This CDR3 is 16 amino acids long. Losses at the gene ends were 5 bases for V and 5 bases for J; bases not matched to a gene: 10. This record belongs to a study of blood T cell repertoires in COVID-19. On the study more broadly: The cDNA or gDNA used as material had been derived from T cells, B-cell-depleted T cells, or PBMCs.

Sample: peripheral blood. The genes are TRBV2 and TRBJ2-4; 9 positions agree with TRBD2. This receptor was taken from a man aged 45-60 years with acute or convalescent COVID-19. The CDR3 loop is CASSSHSGRTQNIQYF. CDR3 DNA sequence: TGTGCCAGCAGTAGCCACAGCGGGAGGACCCAAAACATTCAGTACTTC. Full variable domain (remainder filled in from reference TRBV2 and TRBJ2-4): EPEVTQTPSHQVTQMGQEVILRCVPISNHLYFYWYRQILGQKVEFLVSFYNNEISEKSEIFDDQFSVERPDGSNFTLKIRSTKLEDSAMYFCASSSHSGRTQNIQYFGAGTRLSVL.